The 26 T cell receptor beta chains in this list originate from one sample, sequenced in a study of blood T cell repertoires in COVID-19. Assay used: immunoSEQ multiplex PCR; TCRdb lists only in-frame clones, some missing. Among 150,000 to 200,000 clones listed, about 86% were seen once. Input material: peripheral blood. Every receptor here comes from a man between 18 and 35 years old with active or convalescent COVID-19.

The genes are TRBV5-1 and TRBJ1-6, with 8 bases aligning to TRBD1. Germline CDR1 reads SGHRS; CDR2 reads YFSETQ. The V gene end was trimmed by 0 bases and the J gene end by 8 bases; junction bases not matched to a gene: 7. The CDR3 runs 16 residues. In DNA, the CDR3 is TGCGCCAGCAGCTTGGCCCTCGGGACAGGAGATTCACCCCTCCACTTT. Amino acids: CASSLALGTGDSPLHF. Filled out from reference TRBV5-1 and TRBJ1-6, the complete variable domain reads KAGVTQTPRYLIKTRGQQVTLSCSPISGHRSVSWYQQTPGQGLQFLFEYFSETQRNKGNFPGRFSGRQFSNSRSEMNVSTLELGDSALYLCASSLALGTGDSPLHFGNGTRLTVT.

The chain is built from TRBV11-2 and TRBJ1-2; D gene ambiguous. The CDR3 is 12 amino acids. CDR1 is SGHAT and CDR2 is FQNNGV in the germline V gene. Trimming took off 5 bases at V and 8 bases at J, with 12 bases between the two ends. CDR3 DNA sequence: TGTGCCAGCAGCCCCGGGAAGGCGGGCTACACCTTC. Translating it yields CASSPGKAGYTF.

V and J are TRBV2 and TRBJ2-7, with D perhaps matching TRBD1 (5 bases). The length of the CDR3 is 10 residues. Trimming left V 8 bases short and J 4 bases short, with 6 bases between. The germline V gene encodes CDR1 SNHLY and CDR2 FYNNEI. The CDR3 reads CASGAYEQYV. The CDR3 nucleotides read TGTGCCAGCGGGGCTTACGAGCAGTACGTC.

The CDR3 DNA reads TGTGCCAGCAGCGCCCGGGACAGCCTTTCTGAAGCTTTCTTT. It codes for CASSARDSLSEAFF. The V and J genes are TRBV5-4 and TRBJ1-1; 7 positions agree with TRBD1. The V gene end was trimmed by 4 bases and the J gene end by 6 bases; junction bases not matched to a gene: 9. Germline lookup yields CDR1 SGHNT and CDR2 YYREEE (reference sequence). This CDR3 is 14 amino acids long. Combining the CDR3 with reference TRBV5-4 and TRBJ1-1 gives the whole variable domain ETGVTQSPTHLIKTRGQQVTLRCSSQSGHNTVSWYQQALGQGPQFIFQYYREEENGRGNFPPRFSGLQFPNYSSELNVNALELDDSALYLCASSARDSLSEAFFGQGTRLTVV.

This chain connects TRBV6-5 to TRBJ1-2, with 8 bases lining up with TRBD1. This CDR3 is built from 15 residues. Losses at the gene ends were 3 bases for V and 4 bases for J; bases not matched to a gene: 7. The germline gives CDR1 MNHEY, CDR2 SVGAGI. The CDR3 region is CASSYRDRKFYGYTF. The CDR3 DNA reads as TGTGCCAGCAGTTATCGGGACAGGAAGTTCTATGGCTACACCTTC.

The rearrangement joins TRBV14 to TRBJ1-1, with D tentatively TRBD1 (5 bases). There are 13 residues in the CDR3. Trimming shortened V by 4 bases and J by 4 bases, and 10 bases separated the two germline ends. The germline V gene has CDR1 SGHDN and CDR2 FVKESK. In DNA, the CDR3 is TGTGCCAGCAGCCGGCAGGGTTTCACTGAAGCTTTCTTT. Its translation: CASSRQGFTEAFF.

V usage is TRBV28 and J usage is TRBJ2-5, with 10 nucleotides matching TRBD1. This CDR3 region has 15 residues. Germline CDR1 is MDHEN and CDR2 is SYDVKM. V lost 2 bases, J lost 5 bases, and 5 bases stayed unmatched. The DNA of the CDR3 is TGTGCCAGCAGTTTAGCGACAGGGGGCAGGGAGACCCAGTACTTC. This gives the protein CASSLATGGRETQYF.

This rearrangement joins TRBV7-7 to TRBJ1-1; 7 bases map to TRBD1. CDR1 SSHAT and CDR2 FNYEAQ come from the germline V gene (reference sequence). J lost 5 bases, V lost 3 bases, and 3 bases had no gene match. The CDR3 is 13 residues long. CDR3 sequence reads: CASSFARGTEAFF. Written as DNA, the CDR3 is TGTGCCAGCAGCTTTGCCAGGGGGACTGAAGCTTTCTTT.

The chain joins TRBV5-4 to TRBJ2-3; 13 bases are a match to TRBD2. Trimming took 4 bases from V and 2 from J; bases not matched to a gene: 4. In germline, CDR1 is SGHNT, CDR2 YYREEE (reference sequence). The CDR3 is made up of 16 amino acids. The CDR3, as DNA: TGTGCCAGCAGCCAGGGACTAGCGGGGCTCACAGATACGCAGTATTTT. It translates to CASSQGLAGLTDTQYF.

The V and J genes are TRBV28 and TRBJ1-3; 9 positions agree with TRBD1. The length of the CDR3 is 14 residues. In germline, CDR1 is MDHEN, CDR2 SYDVKM. With V trimmed by 6 bases and J by 6 bases, 6 bases remained unmatched. The CDR3 DNA sequence: TGTGCCAGCAGCTCCGGGACAGGGATAAACACCATATATTTT. Translated: CASSSGTGINTIYF. The entire variable domain, with the rest obtained from reference TRBV28 and TRBJ1-3, is as follows: DVKVTQSSRYLVKRTGEKVFLECVQDMDHENMFWYRQDPGLGLRLIYFSYDVKMKEKGDIPEGYSVSREKKERFSLILESASTNQTSMYLCASSSGTGINTIYFGEGSWLTVV.

This chain uses TRBV27 with TRBJ2-1; TRBD1 matches at 8 bases. The V gene's germline CDR1 is MNHEY and CDR2 SMNVEV (reference sequence). The CDR3 covers 13 residues. The junction had 3 bases not matched to a gene; V was cut back by 6 bases and J by 5 bases. The CDR3 nucleotides are TGTGCCAGCAGGACGACAGGGGACAATGAGCAGTTCTTC. This translates into CASRTTGDNEQFF.

The chain carries TRBV3-1 (or the pseudogene TRBV3-2) and TRBJ2-5, with unresolved D. The CDR3 extends over 11 amino acids. V was clipped by 4 bases and J by 7 bases, with 7 bases between them. In germline, CDR1 is LGHDT, CDR2 YNNKEL (reference sequence). The CDR3 here is CASSRSGTQYF. The CDR3 DNA reads TGTGCCAGCAGCCGTAGTGGGACCCAGTACTTC.

Notes on this clone: The sample has other DNA sequences that encode this CDR3 too. The J gene is TRBJ2-2, the V gene TRBV3-1 (or the pseudogene TRBV3-2); tentative D call: TRBD2 (5 bases). CDR3 length equals 13 residues. V lost 1 base and J lost 6, with 6 bases in between. Per germline, CDR1 LGHDT and CDR2 YNNKEL (reference sequence). The CDR3, as DNA: TGTGCCAGCAGCCAAGGAGGGCCCGGGGAGCTGTTTTTT. It yields the protein CASSQGGPGELFF.

The chain recombines TRBV21-1 with TRBJ2-2; TRBD2 is taken as the D call from the table, unchecked against the DNA. TRBV21-1 is classified as a pseudogene. This CDR3 comprises 18 residues. The CDR3 spells CASSILTGLAEATGELFF. In DNA, the CDR3 is TGTGCCAGCAGCATTCTCACGGGCCTAGCGGAAGCCACCGGGGAGCTGTTTTTT.

The chain uses TRBV9 and TRBJ1-2; D gene ambiguous. Per the germline V gene, CDR1 is SGDLS and CDR2 is YYNGEE. V was trimmed by 7 bases and J by 4 bases, leaving 5 bases between them. The CDR3 contains 10 residues. The CDR3 nucleotides are TGTGCCAGCGGAGGCTATGGCTACACCTTC. Translation: CASGGYGYTF.

The gene calls are TRBV29-1 and TRBJ2-3; perhaps TRBD2 as D (6 bases). The CDR3 extends over 13 amino acids. V lost 4 bases and J 0 bases, leaving 8 bases between the germline ends. Germline values: CDR1 SQVTM, CDR2 ANQGSEA. The CDR3 sequence: CSVVSGSTDTQYF. DNA for the CDR3: TGCAGCGTTGTTAGCGGAAGCACAGATACGCAGTATTTT.

The chain recombines TRBV29-1 with TRBJ1-4; 7 bases agree with TRBD1. The V gene's germline CDR1 is SQVTM and CDR2 ANQGSEA. The CDR3 extends over 15 amino acids. The V gene end was trimmed by 8 bases and the J gene end by 8 bases; junction bases not matched to a gene: 17. The CDR3 DNA is TGCAGCTTCCGAGGAGTACAGGGGAGTGGAGAAAAACTGTTTTTT. Amino acids: CSFRGVQGSGEKLFF.

The V and J genes are TRBV19 and TRBJ2-3; possibly TRBD2 for D (6 bases). V lost 6 bases and J lost 5, with 12 bases in between. The CDR3 extends over 13 amino acids. In germline, CDR1 is LNHDA, CDR2 SQIVND (reference sequence). CDR3 residues: CASSILGGDTQYF. The CDR3 bases are TGTGCCAGTAGCATTCTGGGGGGAGATACGCAGTATTTT.

The chain has TRBV19 and TRBJ2-7; D perhaps matches TRBD2 (7 bases). V was cut by 5 bases and J by 0 bases, with 17 bases left in between. The germline V gene encodes CDR1 LNHDA and CDR2 SQIVND (reference sequence). The CDR3 has 16 residues. Here the CDR3 reads CASSPRGARSSYEQYF. CDR3 nucleotide sequence: TGTGCCAGTAGTCCTCGGGGGGCTAGAAGCTCCTACGAGCAGTACTTC.

The chain links TRBV6-5 to TRBJ2-1; perhaps TRBD2 as D (6 bases). The CDR3 loop spans 14 amino acids. V shed 6 bases and J shed 0 bases, with 9 bases lying between them. Per germline, CDR1 MNHEY and CDR2 SVGAGI. The CDR3 sequence is CASSRDFSYNEQFF. The CDR3 nucleotides are TGTGCCAGCAGCCGGGACTTCTCCTACAATGAGCAGTTCTTC.

DNA for the CDR3: TGCGCCAGCAGCCCGGGACAGGGAAACTCCTACAATGAGCAGTTCTTC. Translated, it gives CASSPGQGNSYNEQFF. The rearrangement links TRBV5-1 to TRBJ2-1; 9 bases align to TRBD1. Losses at the gene ends were 4 bases for V and 0 bases for J; bases not matched to a gene: 5. The CDR3 is 16 residues long. CDR1 and CDR2 from the germline V gene are SGHRS and YFSETQ. Together with reference TRBV5-1 and TRBJ2-1, the CDR3 gives the full variable domain: KAGVTQTPRYLIKTRGQQVTLSCSPISGHRSVSWYQQTPGQGLQFLFEYFSETQRNKGNFPGRFSGRQFSNSRSEMNVSTLELGDSALYLCASSPGQGNSYNEQFFGPGTRLTVL.

The gene calls are TRBV3-1 (or the pseudogene TRBV3-2) and TRBJ2-5, with D possibly matching TRBD2 (6 bases). Trimming removed 7 bases from V and 3 bases from J, with 15 bases in between. CDR1 and CDR2 from the germline V gene are LGHDT and YNNKEL (reference sequence). The CDR3 is made up of 14 amino acids. The CDR3 spells CASIPRGREETQYF. The DNA of the CDR3 is TGTGCCAGCATCCCGCGGGGTCGGGAAGAGACCCAGTACTTC.

DNA for the CDR3: TGTGCCAGCAGCCCCCCTGTAGCCGTTAACTATGGCTACACCTTC. This codes for CASSPPVAVNYGYTF. J is TRBJ1-2 and V is TRBV7-6; no clear D gene. Germline lookup yields CDR1 SGHVS and CDR2 FNYEAQ. There are 15 residues in the CDR3. Trimming shortened V by 5 bases and J by 1 base, and 14 bases separated the two germline ends.

This sequence joins TRBV18 and TRBJ1-1; 9 bases align to TRBD1. The CDR3 is 13 amino acids. V was clipped by 6 bases and J by 7 bases; unmatched bases: 6. Germline V gene lookup returns CDR1 KGHSH and CDR2 LQKENI. CDR3 region: CASSKQGAFEAFF. CDR3 DNA sequence: TGTGCCAGCTCGAAACAGGGGGCGTTTGAAGCTTTCTTT.

The chain has TRBV11-2 and TRBJ2-2; possibly TRBD1 for D (6 bases). The V gene's germline CDR1 is SGHAT and CDR2 FQNNGV. Trimming left V 3 bases short and J 4 bases short, with 15 bases between. This CDR3 comprises 16 residues. The CDR3 here is CASSLGAGIGTGELFF. CDR3 nucleotides: TGTGCCAGCAGCTTGGGGGCCGGGATTGGCACCGGGGAGCTGTTTTTT.

The rearrangement uses TRBV5-1 and TRBJ2-3; no reliable D call. Germline values: CDR1 SGHRS, CDR2 YFSETQ. Trimming shortened V by 0 bases and J by 0 bases, and 5 bases separated the two germline ends. The CDR3 is made up of 14 amino acids. CDR3 in amino acids: CASSLAESTDTQYF. Here the CDR3 DNA reads TGCGCCAGCAGCTTGGCAGAAAGCACAGATACGCAGTATTTT.